This T cell receptor beta chain was sequenced for a study of blood T cell repertoires in COVID-19 (TCRdb year 2020). The study in broad terms: Samples covering the acute and convalescent phases of COVID-19 were provided by collaborators in the United States, Italy and Spain. The samples were drawn from two sources: the first 160 participants of the ongoing ImmuneRACE study, and 1,000 to 1,500 subjects contributed by 6 global collaborators. A freely available public database, intended as a resource for researchers studying the immune response to SARS-CoV-2, is where the repertoires were released. The material from the prospective study consisted of cDNA or gDNA derived from T cells, B-cell-depleted T cells, or PBMCs. Subjects who had been exposed to COVID-19, were actively infected with it, or had recovered from it provided the deeply sampled blood TCRbeta repertoires that made up the dataset. A de-identified subject ID, COVID-19 status, age in years and sex were almost always included in the sample metadata. Where available, HLA class I and class II types were obtained from metadata supplied by the sample provider rather than from assay-based typing.

Each collaborating institution followed its own protocols to collect whole blood in K2EDTA tubes. For TCRbeta analysis, collaborator samples were shipped as frozen whole blood, as isolated PBMCs, or as DNA extracted from either sample type. Broad study findings and their caveats: The amount of clinical and demographic metadata varied by source and participant and was provided uncurated.

TCRbeta CDR3 regions were amplified from genomic DNA by means of the immunoSEQ Assay, a bias-controlled multiplex PCR. Per the source publication's procedure: Nucleated cell counts per sample were estimated from amplification of reference gene primers within the assay. To quantify the absolute abundance of each unique TCRbeta CDR3 rearrangement, sequence reads were collapsed and filtered. For each sample, productive Simpson clonality was calculated as the square root of Simpson's diversity index across productive rearrangements. Here the immuneACCESS table is served through TCRdb, limited to in-frame sequences with V and J called. Missing clones are a known gap in these copies; in checked studies unresolved V genes cover under half, and the rest lacks a known reason. V and J calls and clone size are as listed in that table; D and trimming were resolved from the DNA. A total of tens of thousands of clones appear in this sample, 79% of them only once. The leading ten clones occupy roughly 29% of the sample.

The CDR1 and CDR2 encoded by the germline V gene are MNHEY and SVGAGI. Including cysteine and phenylalanine, the CDR3 has 13 amino acids. Just the 39-base CDR3 DNA is kept, in frame starting at base 1. Trimming leaves V shorter by 4 bases and J shorter by 6 bases, with the junction holding 5 bases beyond the gene matches. About this clone itself: Its cognate antigen has yet to be identified. The record has no base qualities; no much larger clone is one base away.

Input material: peripheral blood. The sequence links TRBV6-5 to TRBJ1-1; TRBD1 fits 7 bases in the junction. The TCR originated in a man in his sixties with active or convalescent COVID-19. The DNA sequence is TGTGCCAGCAGTTTAAACAGGGGTGCTGAAGCTTTCTTT. Translation gives CASSLNRGAEAFF.